The 7 T cell receptor beta chains listed next were all sequenced from one sample in a study of T cells in Graves' hyperthyroidism and ophthalmopathy. RNA transcripts gave rise to amplified TCR beta CDR3 regions. A set of HTBI primers served as the primers for a first-round RT-PCR of the TCR CDR3. In TCRdb, the multiplex PCR reads were re-called with MiXCR into one record per CDR3 protein. The sample lists under 300,000 distinct CDR3 sequences, roughly 15% occurring once. The sequencing input was blood. All receptors come from a woman between 35 and 50 years old with Graves' hyperthyroidism that later progressed to Graves' ophthalmopathy.

This clonotype was picked up many times. CDR3 in DNA: TGTGCCAGCGCGGACAGGGGGCTAAGCACAGATACGCAGTATTTT. Translating gives CASADRGLSTDTQYF. V and J are TRBV27 and TRBJ2-3; 11 nucleotides agree with TRBD1. CDR1 MNHEY and CDR2 SMNVEV come from the germline V gene (reference sequence). The V and J ends lost 8 bases and 0 bases, in that order; junction bases with no gene match: 4. The CDR3 consists of 15 residues.

This clonotype was detected only a few times. The chain is built from TRBV19 and TRBJ2-7; possibly TRBD2 for D (6 bases). The CDR3 extends over 15 amino acids. V lost 1 base and J 0 bases, leaving 10 bases between the germline ends. CDR1 is LNHDA and CDR2 is SQIVND in the germline V gene (reference sequence). The chain's CDR3 is CASSIGPSASYEQYF. CDR3 nucleotide sequence: TGTGCCAGTAGTATAGGCCCTAGCGCCTCCTACGAGCAGTACTTC.

This clonotype was counted at least ten times. The chain couples TRBV20-1 to TRBJ1-5; 7 positions agree with TRBD1. This CDR3 has 14 amino acids. The ends lost 5 bases at V and 2 bases at J; junction bases unmatched: 6. Germline lookup yields CDR1 DFQATT and CDR2 SNEGSKA (reference sequence). CDR3 region: CSAWTGLGNQPQHF. CDR3 DNA sequence: TGCAGTGCTTGGACAGGCTTGGGCAATCAGCCCCAGCATTTT.

The chain uses TRBV12-3 or TRBV12-4 and TRBJ2-7, with TRBD1 matching 11 bases. J was trimmed by 7 bases and V by 1 base; bases with no gene match: 9. CDR3 size: 16 residues. The CDR3 protein is CASSLVWDRGSREQYF. CDR3 nucleotide sequence: TGTGCCAGCAGTTTAGTATGGGACAGGGGGTCCAGGGAGCAGTACTTC.

The gene calls are TRBV4-2 and TRBJ2-3, with D perhaps TRBD2 (6 bases). CDR1 is LGHNA, CDR2 YNFKEQ, per germline. Trimming pared 4 bases from V and 1 base from J, leaving 9 bases between. The CDR3 loop spans 14 amino acids. This CDR3 reads CASSPREGTDTQYF. As DNA, the CDR3 is TGTGCCAGCAGCCCGCGGGAAGGCACAGATACGCAGTATTTT.

This clonotype was seen more than once but under ten times. J is TRBJ1-1 and V is TRBV12-3 or TRBV12-4; D gene ambiguous. The ends were cut back, 3 bases at V and 1 base at J, with 9 bases in the middle. The CDR3 consists of 14 residues. CDR3 bases: TGTGCCAGCAGTTTCATGGGGAGGAACACTGAAGCTTTCTTT. Translating it yields CASSFMGRNTEAFF.

This clonotype was picked up many times. This chain joins TRBV24-1 and TRBJ2-1; possibly TRBD1 or TRBD2 for D (5 bases each). The CDR3 has 16 residues. Germline V gene sequence: CDR1 KGHDR, CDR2 SFDVKD. V was trimmed by 1 base and J by 8 bases, leaving 17 bases between them. In DNA, the CDR3 is TGTGCCACCAGTGATTTTCAGGGCTTGGGAGCGGATGAGCAGTTCTTC. Its protein product is CATSDFQGLGADEQFF.